This T cell receptor (beta chain) was sequenced during a study of blood T cell repertoires in COVID-19. Method: immunoSEQ multiplex PCR; TCRdb's copy keeps in-frame clones and lacks some. The sample includes tens of thousands of clones, roughly 75% of them seen just once. Germline V gene lookup returns CDR1 LNHDA and CDR2 SQIVND (reference sequence). V shed 6 bases, J shed 6 bases, and the junction held 3 bases outside the gene matches. CDR3 length: 13 residues. The sample comprised peripheral blood. The receptor comes from a woman aged 50 to 60 with acute or convalescent COVID-19. The chain recombines TRBV19 with TRBJ2-2; TRBD1 matches at 8 bases. The CDR3 DNA reads as TGTGCCAGTAGCCCGACAGGGGCCGGGGAGCTGTTTTTT. It encodes CASSPTGAGELFF.